The subject of this entry is one T cell receptor (beta chain). These data belong to a study of control samples from healthy donors and cancer patients. V lost 2 bases to trimming and J lost 14 bases, with 4 bases between them. The CDR3 totals 10 residues. Clones were sequenced by immunoSEQ multiplex PCR, and TCRdb holds only the in-frame ones, with some missing. The table includes about 22,000 clones, approximately 83% detected once. The receptor was isolated from a man between 60 and 70 years old with head and neck cancer. This chain joins TRBV6-7 and TRBJ1-6, with D hard to call. TRBV6-7 is designated an ORF whose function remains uncertain. Specimen: PBMCs. CDR3 sequence: CASSYETLHF. CDR3 DNA: TGTGCCAGCAGTTACGAAACCCTCCACTTT.